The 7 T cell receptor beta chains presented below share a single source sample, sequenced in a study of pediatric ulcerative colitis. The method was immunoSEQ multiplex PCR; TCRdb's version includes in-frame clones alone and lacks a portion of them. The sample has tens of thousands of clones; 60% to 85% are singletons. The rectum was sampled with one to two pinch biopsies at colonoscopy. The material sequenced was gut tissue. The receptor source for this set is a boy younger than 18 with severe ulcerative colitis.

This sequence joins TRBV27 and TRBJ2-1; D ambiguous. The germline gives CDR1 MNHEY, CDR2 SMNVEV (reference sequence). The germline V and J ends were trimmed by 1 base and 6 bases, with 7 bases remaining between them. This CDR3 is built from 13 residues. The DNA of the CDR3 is TGTGCCAGCAGTTTATGGAGTACCAATGAGCAGTTCTTC. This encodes CASSLWSTNEQFF.

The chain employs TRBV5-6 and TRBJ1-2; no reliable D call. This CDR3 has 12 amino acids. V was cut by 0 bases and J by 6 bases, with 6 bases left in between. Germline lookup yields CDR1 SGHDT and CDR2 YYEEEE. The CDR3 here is CASSLAQDGYTF. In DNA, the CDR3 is TGTGCCAGCAGCTTGGCCCAGGATGGCTACACCTTC.

The CDR3: CASSLSADYEQYF. The DNA of the CDR3 is TGTGCCAGCAGTTTATCCGCAGACTACGAGCAGTACTTC. The rearrangement joins TRBV27 to TRBJ2-7; D is unclear. In germline, CDR1 is MNHEY, CDR2 SMNVEV (reference sequence). Trimming took off 0 bases at V and 3 bases at J, with 6 bases between the two ends. The CDR3 spans 13 residues.

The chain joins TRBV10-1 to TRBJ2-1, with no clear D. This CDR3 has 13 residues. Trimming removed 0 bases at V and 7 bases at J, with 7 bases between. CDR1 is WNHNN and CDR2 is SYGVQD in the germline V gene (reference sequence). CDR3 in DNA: TGCGCCAGCAGTGAGTCGTTCGCTAATGAGCAGTTCTTC. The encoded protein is CASSESFANEQFF.

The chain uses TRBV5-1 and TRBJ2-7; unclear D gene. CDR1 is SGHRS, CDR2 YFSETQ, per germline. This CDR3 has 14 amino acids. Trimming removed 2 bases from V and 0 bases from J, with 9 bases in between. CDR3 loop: CASSLVGDSYEQYF. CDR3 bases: TGCGCCAGCAGCTTAGTTGGAGACTCCTACGAGCAGTACTTC. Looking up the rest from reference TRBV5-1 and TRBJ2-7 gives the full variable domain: KAGVTQTPRYLIKTRGQQVTLSCSPISGHRSVSWYQQTPGQGLQFLFEYFSETQRNKGNFPGRFSGRQFSNSRSEMNVSTLELGDSALYLCASSLVGDSYEQYFGPGTRLTVT.

Here the CDR3 DNA reads TGCGCCAGCAGCCAAGTTGGTCAGAACACTGAAGCTTTCTTT. It yields the protein CASSQVGQNTEAFF. The chain uses TRBV4-1 and TRBJ1-1; no clear D gene. Trimming removed 1 base at V and 1 base at J, with 7 bases between. Germline V gene lookup returns CDR1 MGHRA and CDR2 YSYEKL. The CDR3 spans 14 residues.

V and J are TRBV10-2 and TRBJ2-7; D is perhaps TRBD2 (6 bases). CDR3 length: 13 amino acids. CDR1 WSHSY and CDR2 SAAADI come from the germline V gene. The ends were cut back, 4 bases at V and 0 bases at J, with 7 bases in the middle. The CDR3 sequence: CASSVGGSYEQYF. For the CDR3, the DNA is TGCGCCAGCAGTGTGGGGGGCTCCTACGAGCAGTACTTC.